These 2 T cell receptor beta chains were sequenced from one sample in a study of beta chain features in type 1 diabetes. Expressed TCRB transcripts were sequenced after all isolated RNA was converted to cDNA. Sequencing was performed with immunoSEQ multiplex PCR; in TCRdb, only in-frame clones are kept and a portion is missing. The repertoire consists of around 450,000 clones, with about 10% occurring once and the leading ten covering roughly 0.046%. Material: naive CD4+ T cells from blood. The receptors derive from a woman aged 18-29 years in good health.

The sample holds many counts of this clone. This chain joins TRBV21-1 and TRBJ2-1. TRBV21-1 is described as a pseudogene. The CDR3 is 13 amino acids. In DNA, the CDR3 is TGTGCCAGCAGGGCTGGACGTTCGGATGAGCAGTTCTTC. Its protein is CASRAGRSDEQFF.

V usage is TRBV30 and J usage is TRBJ1-4; 7 bases agree with TRBD1. The V gene's germline CDR1 is GTSNPN and CDR2 SVGIG (reference sequence). V was clipped by 2 bases and J by 4 bases; unmatched bases: 4. CDR3 length: 14 residues. CDR3 residues: CAWSMDRINEKLFF. The CDR3 bases are TGTGCCTGGAGTATGGACAGGATTAATGAAAAACTGTTTTTT.